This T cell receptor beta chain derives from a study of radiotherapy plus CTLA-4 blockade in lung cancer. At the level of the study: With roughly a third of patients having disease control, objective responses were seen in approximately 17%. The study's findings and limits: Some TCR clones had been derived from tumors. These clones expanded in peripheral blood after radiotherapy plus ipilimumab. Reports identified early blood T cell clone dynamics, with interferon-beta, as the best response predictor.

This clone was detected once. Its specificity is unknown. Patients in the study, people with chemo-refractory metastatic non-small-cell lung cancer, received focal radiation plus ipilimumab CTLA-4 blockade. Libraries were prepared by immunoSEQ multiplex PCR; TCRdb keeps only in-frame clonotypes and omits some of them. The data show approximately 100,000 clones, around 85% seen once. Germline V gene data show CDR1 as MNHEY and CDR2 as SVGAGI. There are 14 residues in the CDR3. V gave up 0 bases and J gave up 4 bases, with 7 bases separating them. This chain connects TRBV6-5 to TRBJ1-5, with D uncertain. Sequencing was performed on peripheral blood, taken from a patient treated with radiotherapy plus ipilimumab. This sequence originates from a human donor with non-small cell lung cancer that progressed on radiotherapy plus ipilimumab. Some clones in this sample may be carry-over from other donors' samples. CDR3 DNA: TGTGCCAGCAGTTACTCCCGATGGAATCAGCCCCAGCATTTT. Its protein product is CASSYSRWNQPQHF.